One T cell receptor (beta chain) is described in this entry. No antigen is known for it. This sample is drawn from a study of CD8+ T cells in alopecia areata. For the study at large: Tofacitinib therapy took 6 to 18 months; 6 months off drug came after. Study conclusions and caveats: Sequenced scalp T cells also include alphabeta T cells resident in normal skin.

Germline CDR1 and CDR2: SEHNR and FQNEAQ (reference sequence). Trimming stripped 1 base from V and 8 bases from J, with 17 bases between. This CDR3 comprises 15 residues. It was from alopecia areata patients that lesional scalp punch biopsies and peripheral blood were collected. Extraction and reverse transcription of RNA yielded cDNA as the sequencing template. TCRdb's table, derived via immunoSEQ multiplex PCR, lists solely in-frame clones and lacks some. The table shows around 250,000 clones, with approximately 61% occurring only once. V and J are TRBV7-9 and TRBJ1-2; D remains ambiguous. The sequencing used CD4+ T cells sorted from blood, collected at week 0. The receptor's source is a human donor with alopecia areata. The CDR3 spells CASSLVGGGSQGYTF. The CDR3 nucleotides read TGTGCCAGCAGCTTAGTAGGCGGAGGATCTCAAGGCTACACCTTC.